This TCR beta chain comes out of a study of OX40 agonist ivuxolimab in advanced cancers. Regarding the research as a whole: The costimulatory receptor OX40 (CD134) was targeted by ivuxolimab, a fully human IgG2 agonistic monoclonal antibody. Three dose-escalation patients achieved partial responses, one with hepatocellular carcinoma and two with cutaneous melanoma. Patients were allowed to have had prior anti-PD-1, anti-PD-L1 or anti-CTLA-4 therapy, and 40% of the dose-escalation patients had been treated with checkpoint inhibitors. In the dose-escalation cohort, approximately 83% of patients were male, and the mean age was around 60 years with a range of about 20 to 90. Peripheral TCRbeta sequencing aimed to test whether ivuxolimab altered TCR sequence diversity and caused clonal T-cell expansion. Among the roughly 52 dose-escalation patients, some 19 had hepatocellular carcinoma, 15 or so melanoma, 9 renal cell carcinoma and 9 head and neck cancer. Intravenous ivuxolimab was administered to patients every 2 weeks at six dose levels: 0.01, 0.1, 0.3, 1.5, 3 and 10 mg/kg. The paper describes the monotherapy dose-escalation part (N of about 52 patients) of the phase I trial of ivuxolimab.

General findings and caveats noted by the study authors: After ivuxolimab, more expanded clones were found on average in CD8+ T cells than in CD4+ T cells. Partial responders in the 0.1-3.0 mg/kg groups had among the lowest normalized peripheral clonal expansion, especially among CD8+ T cells. Clonal expansion of both CD4+ and CD8+ blood T cells was observed from baseline to week 6 at doses 0.1 to 3.0 mg/kg. The antigen specificity of the peripheral T cells that underwent clonal expansion was not determined. Low levels of normalized T-cell clonal expansion were also seen in some nonresponding patients.

Concerning this clone: Its antigen specificity is not known. Per-base qualities were not stored, and no clone one base away is much larger.

CDR1 is given as WSHSY and CDR2 as SAAADI, both from the germline V gene. V gives up 2 bases and J gives up 5 bases, and the segment between their germline ends measures 15 bases. Including cysteine and phenylalanine, the CDR3 has 16 amino acids. Left in the record is the CDR3 DNA by itself, 48 bases read in frame from the first base. To sequence the TCRbeta CDR3 region, genomic DNA was isolated from the sorted cells. The immunoSEQ Assay was used to sequence the TCRbeta CDR3 regions. TCRdb took this table from immuneACCESS and kept in-frame rearrangements with V and J called. Such tables lack part of the clones; where checked against another copy, unresolved V genes explain under half of the gap, and the rest is unexplained. This sample has 100,000 to 140,000 clones in its table, and about 91% of those were observed once. 0.95% to 1.5% of the sample lies in the top ten. The trial excluded patients who had a history of autoimmune disease or who were on systemic immunosuppression. Peripheral blood for TCR sequencing was collected from all dose cohorts at baseline, on cycle 4 day 1, and on cycle 7 day 1. Samples came from an open-label, multicenter, first-in-human phase I dose-escalation trial of ivuxolimab. Adults with locally advanced or metastatic melanoma, renal cell, hepatocellular, or head and neck squamous cell carcinoma were enrolled in the trial. Before TCR sequencing, CD4+ and CD8+ T cells were separately sorted from peripheral blood.

This receptor chain uses TRBV10-2 and TRBJ1-4; matching of 5 bases hints at TRBD1 as the D gene. Sequences were derived from CD4+ or CD8+ T cells sorted from blood, sampled in a trial of the OX40 agonist ivuxolimab. The TCR comes from an adult with an advanced solid tumor such as melanoma, head and neck, liver or kidney cancer. The CDR3 corresponds to CASSEGRASGNEKLFF. At the DNA level, the sequence is TGCGCCAGCAGTGAGGGCAGGGCGTCGGGGAATGAAAAACTGTTTTTT.